One and the same sample provided the 20 T cell receptor beta chains below, sequenced in a study of blood T cell repertoires in COVID-19. Assay: immunoSEQ multiplex PCR; the TCRdb copy retains only in-frame clones and omits some. The sample carries over 250,000 clones, about 87% recorded once. Sequenced: PBMCs or T cells enriched from blood (not recorded which). All receptors derive from a woman aged 18-35 years who had recovered from COVID-19.

This sequence joins TRBV4-1 and TRBJ1-1; 8 bases are shared with TRBD1. CDR3 size: 15 residues. Germline trimming cut 3 bases from V and 4 bases from J; bases unmatched to any gene: 7. Germline V gene data show CDR1 as MGHRA and CDR2 as YSYEKL. The CDR3 spells CASSQFDRGGTEAFF. The CDR3 DNA reads TGCGCCAGCAGCCAGTTTGACAGGGGAGGCACTGAAGCTTTCTTT.

The rearrangement uses TRBV28 and TRBJ2-3; TRBD2 matches at 8 bases. The trim removed 10 bases at V and 0 bases at J, leaving 12 bases unmatched. The germline gives CDR1 MDHEN, CDR2 SYDVKM. CDR3 length: 16 amino acids. Written as DNA, the CDR3 is TGTGCCACCGTCGGGGGGGGAGGGCTTAGCACAGATACGCAGTATTTT. Its protein is CATVGGGGLSTDTQYF.

V usage is TRBV4-1 and J usage is TRBJ1-5, with TRBD1 matching 11 bases. The ends lost 3 bases at V and 2 bases at J; junction bases unmatched: 6. Germline values: CDR1 MGHRA, CDR2 YSYEKL. This CDR3 has 17 residues. This CDR3 reads CASSHPPGQGGNQPQHF. The DNA for the CDR3 is TGCGCCAGCAGCCACCCACCGGGACAGGGGGGCAATCAGCCCCAGCATTTT.

The chain carries TRBV16 and TRBJ1-1, with TRBD1 matching 8 bases. There are 15 residues in the CDR3. With 4 bases clipped from V and 2 bases from J, the junction kept 6 bases outside the gene matches. Germline V gives CDR1 KGHSY, CDR2 FQNENV. CDR3 loop: CASSLRQGPNTEAFF. CDR3 bases: TGTGCCAGCAGCCTTCGACAGGGGCCCAACACTGAAGCTTTCTTT.

This clone was seen just once. This chain links TRBV19 with TRBJ1-2, with D perhaps TRBD1 (6 bases). Germline V lookup: CDR1 LNHDA, CDR2 SQIVND (reference sequence). The CDR3 sequence is 12 residues long. Deletions cut 8 bases from V and 7 bases from J, with 14 bases between. The CDR3 is CASGIGGGGYTF. CDR3 in DNA: TGTGCCAGTGGGATTGGGGGCGGTGGCTACACCTTC. The entire variable domain, with the rest obtained from reference TRBV19 and TRBJ1-2, is as follows: DGGITQSPKYLFRKEGQNVTLSCEQNLNHDAMYWYRQDPGQGLRLIYYSQIVNDFQKGDIAEGYSVSREKKESFPLTVTSAQKNPTAFYLCASGIGGGGYTFGSGTRLTVV.

This chain uses TRBV28 with TRBJ1-2; D is unclear. V dropped 6 bases and J dropped 0 bases, with 14 bases sitting between them. Germline V gives CDR1 MDHEN, CDR2 SYDVKM. This CDR3 has 15 amino acids. This CDR3 is CASRGYDKANYGYTF. Written as DNA, the CDR3 is TGTGCCAGCAGAGGATACGACAAAGCTAACTATGGCTACACCTTC.

The chain combines TRBV10-2 with TRBJ2-1; 8 bases align to TRBD2. The germline gives CDR1 WSHSY, CDR2 SAAADI. The CDR3 is made up of 15 amino acids. After removal of 8 bases from V and 4 bases from J, the junction contained 10 bases not matched to a gene. CDR3 in amino acids: CASQGASGRYNEQFF. For the CDR3, the DNA is TGCGCCAGCCAAGGGGCTAGCGGGCGGTACAATGAGCAGTTCTTC.

The gene calls are TRBV12-3 or TRBV12-4 and TRBJ1-1, with D possibly TRBD1 on 6 matching bases. This CDR3 spans 13 amino acids. V dropped 10 bases and J dropped 4 bases, with 16 bases sitting between them. CDR3 amino acids: CATQQGFVTEAFF. CDR3 DNA: TGTGCCACTCAACAGGGATTTGTCACTGAAGCTTTCTTT.

The V and J genes are TRBV7-9 and TRBJ2-2; D perhaps matches TRBD2 (6 bases). The V gene lost 5 bases and the J gene lost 4 bases, with 23 bases spanning the gap. CDR1 and CDR2 from the germline V gene are SEHNR and FQNEAQ (reference sequence). The CDR3 loop spans 18 amino acids. This chain's CDR3 is CASSPPRSGSVGTGELFF. The CDR3 DNA reads as TGTGCCAGCAGCCCCCCGCGGAGCGGGTCGGTAGGCACCGGGGAGCTGTTTTTT.

This clone was detected a few times. The rearrangement uses TRBV3-1 (or the pseudogene TRBV3-2) and TRBJ1-6; no clear D. Trimming shortened V by 0 bases and J by 8 bases, and 5 bases separated the two germline ends. Germline V gives CDR1 LGHDT, CDR2 YNNKEL (reference sequence). CDR3 length: 13 amino acids. This CDR3 reads CASSQEEYSPLHF. For the CDR3, the DNA is TGTGCCAGCAGCCAAGAGGAGTATTCACCCCTCCACTTT.

The chain uses TRBV6-2 or TRBV6-3 and TRBJ2-7; the match to TRBD2 covers 7 bases. Losses at the gene ends were 5 bases for V and 0 bases for J; bases not matched to a gene: 7. The CDR3 totals 15 residues. Germline-derived CDR1 and CDR2 are MNHEY and SVGEGT. Written as DNA, the CDR3 is TGTGCCAGCAGTGGCGGACTAGGGACCTCCTACGAGCAGTACTTC. This codes for CASSGGLGTSYEQYF.

This clone was detected only once. CDR3 coding DNA: TGTGCCAGCAGCTATAGACAGGGGGAGACTACTAACTATGGCTACACCTTC. The encoded protein is CASSYRQGETTNYGYTF. This chain uses TRBV7-9 with TRBJ1-2, with 9 bases lining up with TRBD1. Germline V gene lookup returns CDR1 SEHNR and CDR2 FQNEAQ (reference sequence). Trimming took 4 bases from V and 0 from J; bases not matched to a gene: 9. The CDR3 runs to 17 residues.

This clone was recorded once. This rearrangement joins TRBV6-6 to TRBJ2-7, with 8 bases that match TRBD2. The CDR3 is made up of 16 amino acids. Germline V CDR1 and CDR2: MNHNY, SVGAGI (reference sequence). The V and J ends lost 0 bases and 3 bases, in that order; junction bases with no gene match: 7. The CDR3 region is CASSYSNPGTSYEQYF. CDR3 coding DNA: TGTGCCAGCAGTTACTCCAATCCCGGGACTAGCTACGAGCAGTACTTC.

This sequence joins TRBV3-1 (or the pseudogene TRBV3-2) and TRBJ1-1; no firm D call. This CDR3 has 11 amino acids. Germline V gene sequence: CDR1 LGHDT, CDR2 YNNKEL (reference sequence). Between the trimmed V and J ends, which lost 4 bases and 8 bases, there was a span of 8 bases. CDR3 region: CASSLRGEAFF. The CDR3 DNA reads TGTGCCAGCAGCCTTCGGGGAGAAGCTTTCTTT.

The chain has TRBV2 and TRBJ1-5, with D maybe TRBD1 (5 bases). Trimming stripped 5 bases from V and 3 bases from J, with 20 bases between. CDR1 and CDR2 (germline): SNHLY, FYNNEI. The CDR3 is 17 residues long. The CDR3 is CASSHPTQGRINQPQHF. CDR3 nucleotides: TGTGCCAGCAGTCACCCCACGCAGGGTAGGATCAATCAGCCCCAGCATTTT.

The rearrangement links TRBV7-9 to TRBJ2-7; TRBD2 aligns across 9 bases. V trimming: 5 bases; J trimming: 0 bases; junction bases outside the gene matches: 8. The CDR3 spans 16 residues. Germline CDR1 reads SEHNR; CDR2 reads FQNEAQ (reference sequence). This CDR3 reads CASSRDLAGSSYEQYF. DNA of the CDR3: TGTGCCAGCAGCCGAGATCTAGCGGGGAGCTCCTACGAGCAGTACTTC.

The genes are TRBV7-6 and TRBJ1-5; possible D gene TRBD1, 5 bases. The CDR3 length is 16 residues. CDR1 SGHVS and CDR2 FNYEAQ come from the germline V gene. V was shortened by 4 bases and J by 1 base, with 14 bases between the two germline ends. In DNA, the CDR3 is TGTGCCAGCAGCTCCGGACATTCGATCAGCAATCAGCCCCAGCATTTT. Encoded protein: CASSSGHSISNQPQHF.

This clone came up once. The rearrangement links TRBV15 to TRBJ1-5; D is unresolved. The CDR3 covers 13 residues. Germline CDR1 LNHNV, CDR2 YYDKDF (reference sequence). Trimming stripped 0 bases from V and 8 bases from J, with 8 bases between. This CDR3 reads CATSREVAEPQHF. Written as DNA, the CDR3 is TGTGCCACCAGCAGAGAGGTCGCGGAGCCCCAGCATTTT.

The chain combines TRBV5-1 with TRBJ2-6; 7 positions agree with TRBD1. Trimming at V came to 2 bases and at J to 0 bases, leaving 8 bases not matched to a gene. CDR1 is SGHRS, CDR2 YFSETQ, per germline. CDR3 length: 18 residues. DNA of the CDR3: TGCGCCAGCAGCTTAACAGGGGCTAAGGTCTCTGGGGCCAACGTCCTGACTTTC. This encodes CASSLTGAKVSGANVLTF.

In its sample, this clone was seen once. CDR3 region: CASSFWWGGNEKLFF. In DNA, the CDR3 is TGTGCCAGCAGCTTTTGGTGGGGGGGTAATGAAAAACTGTTTTTT. The J gene is TRBJ1-4, the V gene TRBV5-6, with D possibly matching TRBD1 (5 bases). The length of the CDR3 is 15 residues. Looked up from germline, CDR1 is SGHDT and CDR2 is YYEEEE. V was shortened by 2 bases and J by 4 bases, with 12 bases between the two germline ends.